A selection of T cell receptor beta chains follows, all from one sample in a study of cytomegalovirus exposure and HLA in healthy donors. Measured with immunoSEQ multiplex PCR; TCRdb has only the in-frame clones, and not every one. The table lists under 70,000 clones, about 80% of them singletons. Material for sequencing was PBMCs. Receptors originate from a man aged 50 to 59 in good health and CMV-seronegative. Each CDR3 is given with its conserved first and last residue. D genes are given only for firm matches. Clone size is not always given. Where it is, it says once, few, many or a class for expanded clones.

j_call,clone_size,d_call,v_call,cdr3_nt,cdr3_aa
TRBJ2-5,.,TRBD2,TRBV4-1,TGCGCCAGCAGCCAAGATCGCGGACTAGCGTTATCGGTCCAAGAGACCCAGTACTTC,CASSQDRGLALSVQETQYF
TRBJ2-1,.,.,TRBV2,TGTGCCAGCAGTCCCTCGGGGGACCCGGGACAGTGTCTCTTC,CASSPSGDPGQCLF
TRBJ2-6,.,.,TRBV10-1,TGCGCCAGCTTAGTTTTGGAGGTCCCCCACTGTAGGGCCAACGTCCTGACTTTC,CASLVLEVPHCRANVLTF
TRBJ2-7,.,.,TRBV2,TGTGCCAGCAGTAGGGGGGGGAACTACGAGCAGTACTTC,CASSRGGNYEQYF
TRBJ2-2,.,.,TRBV28,TGTGCCAGCAGTCCAGGGACAAACACCGGGGAGCTGTTTTTT,CASSPGTNTGELFF
TRBJ2-3,few,.,TRBV6-1,TGTGCCAGCAGTTCCACAGGGTCCCACACAGATACGCAGTATTTT,CASSSTGSHTDTQYF
TRBJ2-3,.,.,TRBV25-1,TGTGCCAGCAGTGAATCGAGAGCTCCAGGGAAGACGCAGTATTTT,CASSESRAPGKTQYF
TRBJ2-2,.,.,TRBV11-2,TGTGCCAGCAGCCCAGCCGCAGGGGTGAACACCGGGGAGCTGTTTTTT,CASSPAAGVNTGELFF
TRBJ1-4,.,TRBD1,TRBV5-1,TGCGCCAGCAGCTTTAACGCCGGGACAGCTAATGAAAAACTGTTTTTT,CASSFNAGTANEKLFF
TRBJ1-5,.,TRBD1,TRBV19,TGTGCCAGTAGTCCCTTGGGACAGGGAGATCAGCCCCAGCATTTT,CASSPLGQGDQPQHF
TRBJ1-2,.,.,TRBV29-1,TGCAGCGTTGAAGAACCGGGACAACTCCATGGCTACACCTTC,CSVEEPGQLHGYTF
TRBJ1-6,.,TRBD1,TRBV7-9,TGTGCCACATCGCCCCTAGGACAGGGGAATTCACCCCTCCACTTT,CATSPLGQGNSPLHF
TRBJ2-7,once,.,TRBV21-1,TGTGCCAGCAGCCCCCGGGCGGGACAGCTTGACGAGCAGTACTTC,CASSPRAGQLDEQYF
TRBJ2-6,.,TRBD2,TRBV7-2,TGTGCCAGCAGCTCCCGAAGCGGGGGGCTCGGCGGTGGGGCCAACGTCCTGACTTTC,CASSSRSGGLGGGANVLTF
TRBJ1-5,.,TRBD1,TRBV19,TGTGCCAGTAGTATTCAGGGGGATCAGCCCCAGCATTTT,CASSIQGDQPQHF
TRBJ2-3,.,.,TRBV11-3,TGTGCCAGCAGCCCCGGTGGCGGGACCACAGATACGCAGTATTTT,CASSPGGGTTDTQYF
TRBJ1-2,.,TRBD1,TRBV7-8,TGTGCCAGCAGCTTAGGGGGACAGGGTGCTAACTATGGCTACACCTTC,CASSLGGQGANYGYTF
TRBJ2-2,.,.,TRBV13,TGTGCCAGCAGCTTAGGACGGGCGAACACCGGGGAGCTGTTTTTT,CASSLGRANTGELFF
TRBJ2-5,.,TRBD1,TRBV5-1,TGCGCCAGCAGCTTGGGGGACAGGGCAGAAAGGGCCCAGTACTTC,CASSLGDRAERAQYF
TRBJ2-1,.,.,TRBV6-5,TGTGCCAGCAGTTTCAGGGGGGATGAGCAGTTCTTC,CASSFRGDEQFF
TRBJ2-1,.,TRBD2,TRBV5-4,TGTGCCAGCAGCCCTAATGCGGGGGGTCTACTATACAATGAGCAGTTCTTC,CASSPNAGGLLYNEQFF
TRBJ2-2,.,TRBD1,TRBV6-5,TGTGCCAGCAGGAGACAGGGGGGAACCGGGGAGCTGTTTTTT,CASRRQGGTGELFF
TRBJ2-3,few,TRBD1,TRBV6-5,TGTGCCAGCAGTGTGGACAGGGGGGGCACAGATACGCAGTATTTT,CASSVDRGGTDTQYF
TRBJ1-5,.,.,TRBV6-1,TGTGCCAGCAGGGCACTATGGGGCAATCAGCCCCAGCATTTT,CASRALWGNQPQHF
TRBJ2-1,.,TRBD2,TRBV5-4,TGTGCCAGCAGCTTGGAGCGGGGGGTTGAGCAGTTCTTC,CASSLERGVEQFF
TRBJ2-2,.,.,TRBV2,TGTGCCAGCAGTGTTTCGCGACTGAACACCGGGGAGCTGTTTTTT,CASSVSRLNTGELFF
TRBJ2-5,.,TRBD2,TRBV7-2,TGTGCCAGCAGCTCGTTCTCGCGGGGGGGCAAAGAGACCCAGTACTTC,CASSSFSRGGKETQYF
TRBJ1-2,.,.,TRBV5-4,TGTGCCAGCAGCTTGGGGACAGCTTACTATGGCTACACCTTC,CASSLGTAYYGYTF
TRBJ2-3,.,.,TRBV5-1,TGCGCCAGCAGCCTAGGACATTCCACAGATACGCAGTATTTT,CASSLGHSTDTQYF
TRBJ1-2,.,.,TRBV27,TGTGCCAGCAGCTCCACCGGGACACTCTATGGCTACACCTTC,CASSSTGTLYGYTF
TRBJ2-3,.,TRBD2,TRBV19,TGTGCCAGTAGTAGGACTAGCGGGGGGCCGCTTAGCACAGATACGCAGTATTTT,CASSRTSGGPLSTDTQYF
TRBJ1-1,.,.,TRBV28,TGTGCCAGCAGTTTATTCGGAGGGAATGAAGCTTTCTTT,CASSLFGGNEAFF
TRBJ1-5,.,.,TRBV6-1,TGTGCCAGCAGCCCCGGGGTTGAAACTCAGCCCCAGCATTTT,CASSPGVETQPQHF
TRBJ2-3,.,.,TRBV7-9,TGTGCCAGCAGCTTAGGTGGACTATTCACAGATACGCAGTATTTT,CASSLGGLFTDTQYF
TRBJ2-7,.,.,TRBV7-2,TGTGCCAGCAGCCACAACGAACACGAGCAGTACTTC,CASSHNEHEQYF
TRBJ2-5,.,TRBD1,TRBV5-1,TGCGCCAGCAGCTTGGGGACAGGGCAAGAGACCCAGTACTTC,CASSLGTGQETQYF
TRBJ2-7,.,.,TRBV7-6,TGTGCCAGCAGCTTAGTGGGCAGGGGCGAGCAGTACTTC,CASSLVGRGEQYF
TRBJ2-3,.,TRBD2,TRBV7-2,TGTGCCAGCAGCGCTGGGACTAGCGGGGGGTGGGGCACAGATACGCAGTATTTT,CASSAGTSGGWGTDTQYF
TRBJ2-7,.,TRBD1,TRBV27,TGTGCCAGCCGGACAGGGGCGGGGGAGCAGTACTTC,CASRTGAGEQYF
TRBJ2-1,.,TRBD1,TRBV12-5,TGTGCTAGTGGTTTGGGGACAGGTTACAATGAGCAGTTCTTC,CASGLGTGYNEQFF
TRBJ1-1,.,TRBD1,TRBV5-4,TGTGCCAGCAGCTCGCAGAGGGGACAGGGGAACACTGAAGCTTTCTTT,CASSSQRGQGNTEAFF
TRBJ2-1,.,TRBD2,TRBV19,TGTGCCAGTAGTACCGGACTAGCGGGGGGCTTTAGGTACCACAATGAGCAGTTCTTC,CASSTGLAGGFRYHNEQFF
TRBJ2-5,.,TRBD2,TRBV6-1,TGTGCCAGCAGTGAATACCGACTAGCCGGTTGGGAGCAGTACTTC,CASSEYRLAGWEQYF
TRBJ2-2,.,TRBD1,TRBV11-2,TGTGCCAGCAGCCTGACGGGACAGGGAGTCGGGGAGCTGTTTTTT,CASSLTGQGVGELFF